These 24 T cell receptor beta chains were all obtained from the same sample, sequenced in a study of cytomegalovirus exposure and HLA in healthy donors. PCR involved 60 Vbeta and 13 Jbeta primers. The table came from immunoSEQ multiplex PCR; TCRdb's copy has only in-frame clones and leaves some out. The sample carries 200,000 to 250,000 clones, around 80% recorded once. The sample comprised PBMCs. All receptors come from a male donor in good health and CMV-seronegative.

The chain has TRBV20-1 and TRBJ2-3; unclear D gene. The V end lost 0 bases, the J end lost 7 bases, and 5 bases lay between the germline ends. CDR3 size: 11 residues. The germline CDR1 and CDR2 sequences are DFQATT and SNEGSKA (reference sequence). CDR3 DNA: TGCAGTGCTAGAGACCCGTATACGCAGTATTTT. This translates into CSARDPYTQYF.

This chain uses TRBV7-9 with TRBJ1-2, with 7 bases matching TRBD1. Germline V gene sequence: CDR1 SEHNR, CDR2 FQNEAQ (reference sequence). The ends lost 6 bases at V and 8 bases at J; junction bases unmatched: 9. CDR3 length: 13 residues. The CDR3 loop reads CASSPNRGWGYTF. In nucleotides, the CDR3 is TGTGCCAGCAGTCCAAACAGGGGTTGGGGCTACACCTTC.

V gene TRBV2 combines with J gene TRBJ1-6; D may be TRBD1 (6 bases). The V and J ends lost 8 bases and 7 bases respectively, with 12 bases between them. Looked up from germline, CDR1 is SNHLY and CDR2 is FYNNEI. This CDR3 is built from 13 residues. CDR3 protein: CASVRTENSPLHF. In DNA, the CDR3 is TGTGCCAGCGTTAGGACAGAGAATTCACCCCTCCACTTT.

V and J are TRBV9 and TRBJ2-1; D is unclear. This CDR3 contains 13 residues. The V end lost 0 bases, the J end lost 9 bases, and 10 bases lay between the germline ends. Germline V gene data show CDR1 as SGDLS and CDR2 as YYNGEE. For the CDR3, the DNA is TGTGCCAGCAGCGTAGACTTTTCCCTTGAGCAGTTCTTC. Residues: CASSVDFSLEQFF. The whole variable domain, filled in from reference TRBV9 and TRBJ2-1, reads DSGVTQTPKHLITATGQRVTLRCSPRSGDLSVYWYQQSLDQGLQFLIQYYNGEERAKGNILERFSAQQFPDLHSELNLSSLELGDSALYFCASSVDFSLEQFFGPGTRLTVL.

This sequence joins TRBV6-5 and TRBJ2-7, with D unresolved. Germline-derived CDR1 and CDR2 are MNHEY and SVGAGI. The V end lost 0 bases, the J end lost 0 bases, and 12 bases lay between the germline ends. The CDR3 is made up of 16 amino acids. The chain's CDR3 is CASSYSPASSSYEQYF. CDR3 coding DNA: TGTGCCAGCAGTTACTCTCCGGCCTCTAGCTCCTACGAGCAGTACTTC.

The V and J genes are TRBV5-4 and TRBJ1-3; TRBD1 might be the D (5 bases). Trimming cost V 3 bases and J 0 bases, with 16 bases left between them. The CDR3 is 17 residues long. CDR1 is SGHNT and CDR2 is YYREEE in the germline V gene (reference sequence). The DNA of the CDR3 is TGTGCCAGCAGCTCTTACCCTTCCAGGGACTCTGGAAACACCATATATTTT. Translated, it gives CASSSYPSRDSGNTIYF. The variable domain in full, with the rest retrieved from reference TRBV5-4 and TRBJ1-3, is ETGVTQSPTHLIKTRGQQVTLRCSSQSGHNTVSWYQQALGQGPQFIFQYYREEENGRGNFPPRFSGLQFPNYSSELNVNALELDDSALYLCASSSYPSRDSGNTIYFGEGSWLTVV.

The chain employs TRBV6-1 and TRBJ1-2; D remains ambiguous. The length of the CDR3 is 13 residues. The V gene lost 2 bases and the J gene lost 6 bases, with 10 bases spanning the gap. CDR1 and CDR2 (germline): MNHNS, SASEGT. The CDR3 nucleotides are TGTGCCAGCAGTGAAAGAGGTCAGCATGGCTACACCTTC. Amino acids: CASSERGQHGYTF.

The chain is built from TRBV5-4 and TRBJ1-1, with 7 bases aligning to TRBD1. The germline gives CDR1 SGHNT, CDR2 YYREEE (reference sequence). J gave up 6 bases and V 2 bases, and 13 bases lay outside the gene matches. The CDR3 has 16 residues. Written as DNA, the CDR3 is TGTGCCAGCAGCTTTTTACGGACAGGAGGTGATGCTGAAGCTTTCTTT. Protein product: CASSFLRTGGDAEAFF.

This clone has more than one count but fewer than ten. This chain links TRBV5-1 with TRBJ1-1; D is unresolved. Germline CDR1 SGHRS, CDR2 YFSETQ. V was pared by 1 base and J by 0 bases, with 7 bases between. The CDR3 extends over 14 amino acids. The CDR3 here is CASSLRLMNTEAFF. The DNA of the CDR3 is TGCGCCAGCAGCTTGAGACTGATGAACACTGAAGCTTTCTTT.

V is TRBV7-6 and J is TRBJ2-1; D is possibly TRBD1 (6 bases). CDR1 and CDR2 (germline): SGHVS, FNYEAQ. The V gene lost 8 bases and the J gene lost 4 bases, with 12 bases spanning the gap. This CDR3 is 13 amino acids long. The CDR3 DNA reads TGTGCCAGCGGAGCACAGGGATACAATGAGCAGTTCTTC. Its translation is CASGAQGYNEQFF.

This clone has just a few counts. The V and J genes are TRBV29-1 and TRBJ1-5; 8 bases fit TRBD1. This CDR3 has 12 amino acids. Germline-derived CDR1 and CDR2 are SQVTM and ANQGSEA. The V segment lost 1 base and the J segment 15 bases; nucleotides outside the gene matches: 8. The CDR3 DNA reads TGCAGCGTTGAAGGGGCGGACAGGGCGCGGCATTTT. It is translated as CSVEGADRARHF.

The V call is TRBV21-1, the J call TRBJ2-1; the table's TRBD2 call for D was not verified on the DNA. TRBV21-1 is a pseudogene locus. The CDR3 has 19 residues. Here the CDR3 reads CASSKEGLAGGPAWNEQFF. CDR3 nucleotide sequence: TGTGCCAGCAGCAAAGAGGGACTAGCGGGAGGGCCGGCTTGGAATGAGCAGTTCTTC.

The chain has TRBV30 and TRBJ1-2; a possible D gene is TRBD1 (6 bases). Germline V lookup: CDR1 GTSNPN, CDR2 SVGIG (reference sequence). V was cut by 0 bases and J by 8 bases, with 13 bases left in between. The CDR3 length is 13 residues. The CDR3 is CAWSVYSGGGYTF. The CDR3 nucleotides are TGTGCCTGGAGTGTATATAGCGGGGGCGGCTACACCTTC.

This clone occurred a few times. This chain links TRBV4-1 with TRBJ2-1; TRBD2 matches 7 bases. Trimming took 4 bases from V and 7 from J; bases not matched to a gene: 16. CDR1 is MGHRA and CDR2 is YSYEKL in the germline V gene. The CDR3 loop spans 17 amino acids. The CDR3 sequence is CASSRVPVRLAMNEQFF. The CDR3, as DNA: TGCGCCAGCAGCCGGGTCCCGGTGCGACTAGCTATGAATGAGCAGTTCTTC.

The chain recombines TRBV11-2 with TRBJ1-2; 10 nucleotides align to TRBD1. The V segment lost 4 bases and the J segment 4 bases; nucleotides outside the gene matches: 6. This CDR3 contains 15 residues. Germline CDR1 reads SGHAT; CDR2 reads FQNNGV. CDR3 bases: TGTGCCAGCAGCTCAGGACAGGGGGGTCTCTATGGCTACACCTTC. It yields the protein CASSSGQGGLYGYTF.

The chain recombines TRBV5-6 with TRBJ1-4; D ambiguous. Germline V lookup: CDR1 SGHDT, CDR2 YYEEEE. The CDR3 is made up of 13 amino acids. V dropped 2 bases and J dropped 8 bases, with 10 bases sitting between them. DNA of the CDR3: TGTGCCAGCAGCTTTAATGCGAGGGAAAAACTGTTTTTT. It specifies CASSFNAREKLFF.

V is TRBV19 and J is TRBJ2-7; the D is unclear. Germline-derived CDR1 and CDR2 are LNHDA and SQIVND (reference sequence). V was shortened by 5 bases and J by 2 bases, with 10 bases between the two germline ends. The CDR3 is 13 residues long. The CDR3: CASSFGSAYEQYF. DNA of the CDR3: TGTGCCAGTAGTTTCGGGTCCGCCTACGAGCAGTACTTC.

Only one count was recorded for this clone. This chain uses TRBV5-1 with TRBJ2-7, with TRBD1 identical over 9 bases. J was trimmed by 3 bases and V by 3 bases; bases with no gene match: 10. Germline V gene lookup returns CDR1 SGHRS and CDR2 YFSETQ. The CDR3 length is 16 residues. CDR3 protein: CASSSGLRQGVYEQYF. DNA for the CDR3: TGCGCCAGCAGCTCGGGGCTGAGACAGGGGGTCTACGAGCAGTACTTC.

The gene calls are TRBV7-8 and TRBJ2-1; D is possibly TRBD1 (5 bases). The CDR3 covers 15 residues. CDR1 and CDR2 (germline): SGHVS, FQNEAQ. With 2 bases removed from V and 7 bases from J, the gap between germline ends came to 15 bases. CDR3 sequence (DNA): TGTGCCAGCAGCTTAAGACCGGCCAAGGGGAATGAGCAGTTCTTC. Amino acids: CASSLRPAKGNEQFF. Based on the CDR3 plus reference TRBV7-8 and TRBJ2-1, the full variable domain is GAGVSQSPRYKVAKRGQDVALRCDPISGHVSLFWYQQALGQGPEFLTYFQNEAQLDKSGLPSDRFFAERPEGSVSTLKIQRTQQEDSAVYLCASSLRPAKGNEQFFGPGTRLTVL.

This clone was observed a handful of times. This rearrangement joins TRBV27 to TRBJ2-5; D possibly corresponds to TRBD2 (6 bases). Germline-derived CDR1 and CDR2 are MNHEY and SMNVEV (reference sequence). The CDR3 sequence is 15 residues long. V shed 6 bases and J shed 7 bases, with 21 bases lying between them. This CDR3 reads CASRNSGTPGGTQYF. The CDR3 nucleotides are TGTGCCAGCAGAAATAGCGGAACCCCTGGTGGGACCCAGTACTTC.

The genes are TRBV27 and TRBJ2-5; 7 bases match TRBD2. The CDR3 covers 17 residues. CDR1 is MNHEY and CDR2 is SMNVEV in the germline V gene (reference sequence). After removal of 7 bases from V and 5 bases from J, the junction contained 19 bases not matched to a gene. The CDR3: CASNPLGGGPSSETQYF. In nucleotides, the CDR3 is TGTGCCAGCAACCCCCTCGGGGGAGGGCCCTCGTCGGAGACCCAGTACTTC.

V gene TRBV28 combines with J gene TRBJ1-1; 7 bases are a match to TRBD1. The CDR3 is 14 residues long. With V trimmed by 2 bases and J by 3 bases, 3 bases remained unmatched. Germline V gene data show CDR1 as MDHEN and CDR2 as SYDVKM. The CDR3 is CASSLTGEDTEAFF. The CDR3 DNA is TGTGCCAGCAGTTTAACAGGGGAGGACACTGAAGCTTTCTTT.

The CDR3 DNA reads as TGCAGCGTTGGAGTCCTTACCGGGGAGCTGTTTTTT. Amino acids: CSVGVLTGELFF. This chain uses TRBV29-1 with TRBJ2-2, with D hard to call. This CDR3 contains 12 residues. Per the germline V gene, CDR1 is SQVTM and CDR2 is ANQGSEA. With 4 bases removed from V and 5 bases from J, the gap between germline ends came to 8 bases.

Worth noting for this clone: A junction end diverges from the germline sequence, so it may reflect a read error. The genes are TRBV7-9 and TRBJ2-7, with 9 bases that match TRBD1. CDR1 is SEHNR, CDR2 FQNEAQ, per germline (reference sequence). The CDR3 is made up of 13 amino acids. Here the CDR3 DNA reads TGTTCCAGCAGCTTCGGACAGGGGAACAAGCAGTACTTC. Translation gives CSSSFGQGNKQYF.